This TCR beta chain was documented in a study of T cell changes during pregnancy in multiple sclerosis. Produced via immunoSEQ multiplex PCR; TCRdb's table is partial and in-frame only. The sample holds around 100,000 clones, 85% to 95% seen once. Trimming took 4 bases from V and 3 from J; bases not matched to a gene: 5. Germline lookup yields CDR1 SGHTS and CDR2 YDEGEE. The CDR3 loop spans 15 amino acids. The source was peripheral blood, collected after pregnancy. The clonotype was recovered from a female donor with multiple sclerosis, enrolled in a pregnancy study. The rearrangement uses TRBV5-8 and TRBJ1-4, with 8 positions matching TRBD1. The CDR3 DNA reads as TGTGCCAGCAGCCCAGGGGGCGGCTCTAATGAAAAACTGTTTTTT. It yields the protein CASSPGGGSNEKLFF.